Listed below are T cell receptor beta chains from one sample, sequenced in a study of OX40 agonist ivuxolimab in advanced cancers. The table came from immunoSEQ multiplex PCR; TCRdb's copy has only in-frame clones and leaves some out. The sample holds 35,000 to 45,000 clones; 80% to 90% are singletons and the top ten take 12%. The input for sequencing was CD4+ or CD8+ T cells sorted from blood, taken in a trial of the OX40 agonist ivuxolimab. The receptors stem from an adult with an advanced solid tumor such as melanoma, head and neck, liver or kidney cancer. Each CDR3 is given with its conserved first and last residue. The D gene is left open where the match is weak. The size field is filled for only some rows; it gives once, few, many or a size class.

>TRBV7-9|.|medium-sized|TRBJ2-1
CASTPTRGRRVF
TGTGCCAGCACCCCTACGAGAGGCCGTCGGGTCTTC
>TRBV6-4|.|few|TRBJ2-7
CATEQGYEQYF
TGTGCCACAGAACAGGGCTACGAGCAGTACTTC
>TRBV4-1|TRBD2|.|TRBJ2-1
CASSQVGGSSYNEQFF
TGCGCCAGCAGCCAAGTCGGGGGGAGCTCCTACAATGAGCAGTTCTTC
>TRBV5-4|TRBD2|.|TRBJ2-7
CATQIKREASYEQYF
TGTGCCACCCAAATCAAGCGGGAGGCTTCCTACGAGCAGTACTTC
>TRBV19|TRBD1|medium-sized|TRBJ2-1
CASRYGQGSWDEQFF
TGTGCCAGTAGGTACGGACAGGGCTCGTGGGATGAGCAGTTCTTC
>TRBV11-2|.|.|TRBJ2-1
CASSFYEQFF
TGTGCCAGCAGCTTTTATGAGCAGTTCTTC
>TRBV5-1|TRBD1|.|TRBJ2-5
CASSGFFQSGTGGQETQYF
TGCGCCAGCAGCGGATTTTTCCAGTCCGGGACAGGGGGGCAAGAGACCCAGTACTTC
>TRBV4-1|TRBD2|.|TRBJ2-7
CASSQVGSGRYEQYF
TGCGCCAGCAGCCAAGTGGGTAGCGGGAGGTACGAGCAGTACTTC
>TRBV19|TRBD2|.|TRBJ2-3
CASSMGLGADTQYF
TGTGCCAGTAGTATGGGACTAGGGGCCGATACGCAGTATTTT
>TRBV6-1|.|.|TRBJ2-7
CASSEVGTEQYF
TGTGCCAGCAGTGAGGTAGGGACCGAGCAGTACTTC
>TRBV30|.|.|TRBJ1-2
CAWISVANYGYTF
TGTGCCTGGATATCAGTCGCTAACTATGGCTACACCTTC
>TRBV27|.|.|TRBJ2-7
CASSLKGGDSLLYEQYF
TGTGCCAGCAGTTTAAAAGGCGGGGACAGCCTTCTCTACGAGCAGTACTTC
>TRBV27|.|.|TRBJ2-7
CASSPTGFRTYEQYF
TGTGCCAGCAGTCCGACAGGCTTTAGAACCTACGAGCAGTACTTC
>TRBV5-1|.|many|TRBJ2-6
CASSLVIGPSSGANVLTF
TGCGCCAGCAGCTTGGTTATCGGACCAAGCTCTGGGGCCAACGTCCTGACTTTC
>TRBV12-5|.|.|TRBJ2-3
CARGLVMGGRGSPWEYF
.
>TRBV6-1|.|.|TRBJ2-7
CATYNWVAPYEQYF
TGTGCCACTTATAATTGGGTGGCCCCCTACGAGCAGTACTTC
>TRBV10-3|TRBD1|.|TRBJ2-7
CAIKGQGAAYEQYF
TGTGCCATCAAAGGACAGGGGGCCGCCTACGAGCAGTACTTC
>TRBV7-9|TRBD1|.|TRBJ1-6
CASSSFRTGGFVDSPLHF
TGTGCCAGCAGCTCCTTCCGGACAGGGGGCTTCGTAGATTCACCCCTCCACTTT
>TRBV7-8|.|.|TRBJ1-5
CASSLWGGNQPQHF
TGTGCCAGCAGCTTATGGGGTGGCAATCAGCCCCAGCATTTT
>TRBV6-6|.|.|TRBJ2-7
CASSYGGATYEQYF
TGTGCCAGCAGTTACGGGGGCGCGACCTACGAGCAGTACTTC
>TRBV15|.|.|TRBJ1-2
CATSRGSGSFLGYTF
TGTGCCACCAGCAGAGGTTCAGGGTCCTTTCTTGGCTACACCTTC
>TRBV27|.|.|TRBJ2-2
CASSLITGELFF
TGTGCCAGCAGTTTAATTACCGGGGAGCTGTTTTTT
>TRBV25-1|.|.|TRBJ2-5
CASSDYRMRDSQETQYF
TGTGCCAGCAGTGACTACCGGATGCGGGACAGCCAAGAGACCCAGTACTTC
>TRBV7-9|TRBD1|.|TRBJ2-1
CASSPRDSPREQFF
TGTGCCAGCAGCCCGAGGGACAGTCCGCGAGAGCAGTTCTTC
>TRBV7-9|.|.|TRBJ2-2
CASSRTTGNTGELFF
TGTGCCAGCAGCCGAACGACAGGGAACACCGGGGAGCTGTTTTTT
>TRBV4-2|.|.|TRBJ2-7
CASSPYESYEQYF
TGTGCCAGCAGCCCTTACGAATCCTACGAGCAGTACTTC
>TRBV6-1|.|.|TRBJ1-5
CASSDYRVQPQHF
TGTGCCAGCAGTGACTACAGGGTTCAGCCCCAGCATTTT
>TRBV15|.|once|TRBJ2-1
CATSSTQVDNEQFF
TGTGCCACCAGCAGTACCCAGGTGGACAATGAGCAGTTCTTC
>TRBV14|.|.|TRBJ2-7
CASSQAWGGPHEQYF
TGTGCCAGCAGCCAAGCCTGGGGGGGGCCCCACGAGCAGTACTTC
>TRBV12-5|.|.|TRBJ2-1
CASGPSTAANEQFF
TGTGCTAGTGGTCCAAGCACAGCGGCCAATGAGCAGTTCTTC
>TRBV27|TRBD1|.|TRBJ2-7
CASSSKTGLRPYEQYF
TGTGCCAGCAGTTCTAAGACAGGGCTCAGACCCTACGAGCAGTACTTC
>TRBV4-3|.|.|TRBJ2-2
CASSQEGDGQVWTGELFF
TGCGCCAGCAGCCAAGAGGGGGACGGGCAGGTTTGGACCGGGGAGCTGTTTTTT
>TRBV7-2|TRBD2|.|TRBJ2-7
CASSLYTGGLSYEQYF
TGTGCCAGCAGCTTATACACGGGAGGGCTCTCCTACGAGCAGTACTTC
>TRBV27|TRBD1|.|TRBJ2-1
CASSSYRDRGMNEQFF
TGTGCCAGCAGTTCTTACCGGGACAGGGGGATGAATGAGCAGTTCTTC
>TRBV15|.|.|TRBJ2-3
CATSSHPALERHTQYF
TGTGCCACCAGCAGTCACCCCGCCCTAGAGCGGCATACGCAGTATTTT
>TRBV7-6|TRBD2|.|TRBJ2-2
CASSWDSGGPNTGELFF
TGTGCCAGCAGCTGGGATAGCGGGGGCCCGAACACCGGGGAGCTGTTTTTT
>TRBV2|TRBD2|.|TRBJ2-3
CASRAGLAVTDTQYF
TGTGCCAGCAGGGCGGGACTAGCGGTGACAGATACGCAGTATTTT
>TRBV7-9|.|few|TRBJ2-1
CASSLAGSYNEQFF
TGTGCCAGCAGCCTCGCGGGAAGCTACAATGAGCAGTTCTTC
>TRBV9|.|.|TRBJ1-2
CASSARQDGPYGYTF
TGTGCCAGCAGCGCCCGACAAGACGGACCCTATGGCTACACCTTC
>TRBV2|.|.|TRBJ2-7
CASSEGSVFVAYEQYF
TGTGCCAGCAGTGAAGGCTCGGTTTTTGTAGCCTACGAGCAGTACTTC
>TRBV25-1|.|.|TRBJ2-7
CASSLRGEQYF
TGTGCCAGCAGTCTCAGAGGGGAGCAGTACTTC
>TRBV5-5|TRBD1|.|TRBJ1-1
CASSHSGGTEAFF
TGTGCCAGCAGCCACTCAGGGGGTACTGAAGCTTTCTTT
>TRBV2|.|.|TRBJ2-1
CASMGNEQFF
TGTGCCAGCATGGGAAATGAGCAGTTCTTC
>TRBV5-1|.|.|TRBJ2-7
CASSKGYEQYF
TGCGCCAGCAGCAAGGGTTACGAGCAGTACTTC
>TRBV27|TRBD1|.|TRBJ1-2
CASSGQGGRPNYGYTF
TGTGCCAGCAGCGGACAGGGAGGACGTCCTAACTATGGCTACACCTTC
>TRBV4-3|TRBD1|.|TRBJ1-1
CASSRDRTGLEAFF
TGCGCCAGCAGCCGCGACCGGACAGGCCTTGAAGCTTTCTTT
>TRBV7-8|TRBD1|.|TRBJ2-7
CASSPGTGSRGEQYF
TGTGCCAGCAGCCCGGGGACAGGGAGTAGGGGGGAGCAGTACTTC
>TRBV11-2|.|.|TRBJ2-7
CASSLGGWEQYF
TGTGCCAGCAGCTTAGGCGGCTGGGAGCAGTACTTC
>TRBV5-1|.|.|TRBJ1-2
CASSLPGLEYGYTF
TGCGCCAGCAGCTTGCCCGGACTGGAATATGGCTACACCTTC
>TRBV29-1|TRBD2|.|TRBJ2-5
CSQLAGLRETQYF
TGCAGCCAGCTAGCGGGACTGCGAGAGACCCAGTACTTC
>TRBV27|TRBD1|.|TRBJ1-2
CASSLQGAIGYGYTF
TGTGCCAGCAGTTTACAGGGGGCGATCGGCTATGGCTACACCTTC